This T cell receptor (beta chain) was found in a study of early T cells in non-severe SARS-CoV-2 infection. Of note for this clonotype: The target antigen is unknown. It may be a read error: a sequence one base away is much more abundant.

Individual cDNA molecules were tagged with unique molecular identifiers. From the 5' RACE reads, TCRdb called clonotypes with MiXCR, one entry per CDR3 protein. Of about 34,000 distinct CDR3 sequences listed, around 6% are singletons. Whole-study results and caveats: Matches to VDJdb favored anti-spike CD8 responses and missed private and CD4 specificities.

What was sequenced was whole blood. This TCR derives from an adult who was a healthcare worker with PCR-confirmed SARS-CoV-2 infection or an uninfected control (not recorded which).

In DNA form, the CDR3 reads TGCAGTGCTAGTACAAGTCGACCCAGCAATCAGCACCAGCATTTT. This encodes CSASTSRPSNQHQHF. The gene calls are TRBV20-1 and TRBJ1-5; the D is unclear. Germline V CDR1 and CDR2: DFQATT, SNEGSKA (reference sequence). CDR3 length equals 15 residues.